The 3 T cell receptor beta chains given below trace back to one sample, sequenced in a study of cytomegalovirus exposure and HLA in healthy donors (dated by TCRdb to the late 2010s). Library method: the immunoSEQ multiplex PCR assay. As stored in TCRdb, this immuneACCESS dataset retains in-frame rearrangements with V and J assigned. A fraction of the clones does not appear; measured against another copy, unresolved V genes explain less than half of the discrepancy, and the remainder lacks a known reason. The sample table contains about 200,000 clones; only one count was recorded for roughly 85% of them. About 6% of the sample lies in the top ten. Sequencing used PBMCs. The source of these receptors is a woman between 18 and 29 years old in good health and CMV-seronegative.

V is TRBV11-3 and J is TRBJ2-1; 7 positions match TRBD2. The V gene's germline CDR1 is SGHNT and CDR2 YENEEA. V lost 1 base to trimming and J lost 5 bases; unmatched junction nucleotides: 5. The CDR3 consists of 15 residues. The CDR3 sequence: CASSLGRTSNNEQFF. CDR3 DNA sequence: TGTGCCAGCAGCTTAGGCCGGACTAGTAACAATGAGCAGTTCTTC.

The rearrangement uses TRBV5-4 and TRBJ1-1; D is unresolved. Germline V gene sequence: CDR1 SGHNT, CDR2 YYREEE (reference sequence). This CDR3 has 15 amino acids. Trimming cost V 0 bases and J 1 base, with 10 bases left between them. CDR3 sequence reads: CASSLAGRQNTEAFF. The CDR3 DNA follows: TGTGCCAGCAGCTTGGCCGGCCGCCAGAACACTGAAGCTTTCTTT.

V and J are TRBV7-8 and TRBJ1-4, with a possible D match to TRBD1 (5 bases). The V gene lost 6 bases and the J gene lost 5 bases, with 19 bases spanning the gap. This CDR3 has 16 residues. Germline V CDR1 and CDR2: SGHVS, FQNEAQ. Here the CDR3 DNA reads TGTGCCAGCAGTTCCCAACCGGGACGCCGGAATGAAAAACTGTTTTTT. This codes for CASSSQPGRRNEKLFF.